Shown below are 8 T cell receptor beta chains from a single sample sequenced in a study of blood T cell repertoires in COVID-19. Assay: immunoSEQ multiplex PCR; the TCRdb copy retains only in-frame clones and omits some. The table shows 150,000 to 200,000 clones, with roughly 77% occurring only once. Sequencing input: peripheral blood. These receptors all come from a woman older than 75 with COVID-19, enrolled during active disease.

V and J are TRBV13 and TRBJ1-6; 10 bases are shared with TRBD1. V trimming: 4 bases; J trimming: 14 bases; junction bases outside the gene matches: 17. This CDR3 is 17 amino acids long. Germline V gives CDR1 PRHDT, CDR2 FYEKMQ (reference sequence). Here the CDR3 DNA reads TGTGCCAGCAGCTCACTACCCGGGACAGGGGATGATGGGTCCCTCCACTTT. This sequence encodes CASSSLPGTGDDGSLHF.

Here the CDR3 DNA reads TGCGCCAGCAGCCAAGATTCGGGACAGGGTACAAACATTCAGTACTTC. This sequence encodes CASSQDSGQGTNIQYF. The chain links TRBV4-1 to TRBJ2-4; 9 bases are a match to TRBD1. J lost 6 bases, V lost 0 bases, and 6 bases had no gene match. From germline, CDR1 is MGHRA and CDR2 YSYEKL. The CDR3 consists of 16 residues.

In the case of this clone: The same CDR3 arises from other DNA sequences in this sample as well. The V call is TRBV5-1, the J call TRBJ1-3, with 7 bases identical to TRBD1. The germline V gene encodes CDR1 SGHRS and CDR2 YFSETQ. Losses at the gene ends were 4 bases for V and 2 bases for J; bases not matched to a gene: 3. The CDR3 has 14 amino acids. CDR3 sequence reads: CASSLTGTGNTIYF. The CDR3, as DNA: TGCGCCAGCAGCCTGACAGGGACTGGAAACACCATATATTTT.

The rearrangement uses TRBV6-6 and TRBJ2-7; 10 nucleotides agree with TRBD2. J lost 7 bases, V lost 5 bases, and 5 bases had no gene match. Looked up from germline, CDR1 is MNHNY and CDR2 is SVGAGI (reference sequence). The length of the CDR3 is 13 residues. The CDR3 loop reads CASSSSGRGEQYF. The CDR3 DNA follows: TGTGCCAGCAGTAGCAGCGGGAGGGGTGAGCAGTACTTC.

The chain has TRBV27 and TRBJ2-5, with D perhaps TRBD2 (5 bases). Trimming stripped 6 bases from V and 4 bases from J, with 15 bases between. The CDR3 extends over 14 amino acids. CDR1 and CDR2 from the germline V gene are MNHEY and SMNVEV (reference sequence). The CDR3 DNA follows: TGTGCCAGCAGACCCCCCGGGGTACTAGAGACCCAGTACTTC. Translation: CASRPPGVLETQYF.

Here the CDR3 DNA reads TGTGCCAGCTCACCACTGCCGGACAGGGGGCAGGGGCAGTACTTC. It encodes CASSPLPDRGQGQYF. The J gene is TRBJ2-7, the V gene TRBV18; TRBD1 matches 11 bases. The CDR3 runs to 15 residues. The V gene end was trimmed by 1 base and the J gene end by 9 bases; junction bases not matched to a gene: 8. Germline V gene sequence: CDR1 KGHSH, CDR2 LQKENI.

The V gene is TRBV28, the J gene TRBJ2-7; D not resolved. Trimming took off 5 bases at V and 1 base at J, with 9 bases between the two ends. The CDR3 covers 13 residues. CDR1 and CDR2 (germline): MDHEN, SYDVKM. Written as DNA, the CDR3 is TGTGCCAGCAGTCCACTTTTATCCTACGAGCAGTACTTC. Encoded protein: CASSPLLSYEQYF.

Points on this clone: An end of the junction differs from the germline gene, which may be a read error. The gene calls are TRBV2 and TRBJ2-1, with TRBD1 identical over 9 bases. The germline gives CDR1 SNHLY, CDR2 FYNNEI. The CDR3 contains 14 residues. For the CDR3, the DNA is TGTGCCAGCAGCACAGGGGGCTCCCACAATGAGCAGTTCTTC. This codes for CASSTGGSHNEQFF.